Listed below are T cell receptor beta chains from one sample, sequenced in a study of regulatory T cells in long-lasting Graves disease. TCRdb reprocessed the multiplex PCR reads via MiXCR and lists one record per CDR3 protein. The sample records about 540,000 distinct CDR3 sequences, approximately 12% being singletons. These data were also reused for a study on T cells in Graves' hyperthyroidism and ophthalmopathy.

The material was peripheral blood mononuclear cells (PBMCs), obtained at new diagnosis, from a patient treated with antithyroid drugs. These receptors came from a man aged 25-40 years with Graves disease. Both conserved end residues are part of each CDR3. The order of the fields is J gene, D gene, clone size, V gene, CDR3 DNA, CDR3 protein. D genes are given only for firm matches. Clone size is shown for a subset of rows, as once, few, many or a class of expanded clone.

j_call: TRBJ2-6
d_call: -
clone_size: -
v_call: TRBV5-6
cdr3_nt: TGTGCCAGCCGTCCGGTTTGGAGAGCGCGGGCTGGGGCCAACGTCCTGACTTTC
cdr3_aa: CASRPVWRARAGANVLTF

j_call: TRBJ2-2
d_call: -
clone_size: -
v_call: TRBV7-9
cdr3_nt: TGTGCCAGCAGCCGGCAGGCATTTAACACCGGGGAGCTGTTTTTT
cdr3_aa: CASSRQAFNTGELFF

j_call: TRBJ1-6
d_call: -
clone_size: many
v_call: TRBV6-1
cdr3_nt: TGTGCCAGCAGTGAACATCAGGAGCCCATGCATTCACCCCTCCACTTT
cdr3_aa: CASSEHQEPMHSPLHF

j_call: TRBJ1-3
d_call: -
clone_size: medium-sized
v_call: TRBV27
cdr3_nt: TGTGCCAGCAGCCGGGCCTCTGGAAACACCATATATTTT
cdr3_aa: CASSRASGNTIYF

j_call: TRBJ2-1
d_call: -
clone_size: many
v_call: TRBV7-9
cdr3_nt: TGTGCCAGCAGCTTAGGGCTAGCCGGAGATGAGCAGTTCTTC
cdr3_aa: CASSLGLAGDEQFF

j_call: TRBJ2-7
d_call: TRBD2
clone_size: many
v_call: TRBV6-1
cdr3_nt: TGTGCCAGCGTCGTAACTAGCGGTTCCTACGAGCAGTACTTC
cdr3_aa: CASVVTSGSYEQYF

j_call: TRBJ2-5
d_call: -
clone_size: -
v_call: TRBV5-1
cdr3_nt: TGTGCCAGCAGCTTGGCCAGGGGCGAAGAGACCCAGTACTTC
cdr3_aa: CASSLARGEETQYF

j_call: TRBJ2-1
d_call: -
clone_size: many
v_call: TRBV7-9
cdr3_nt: TGTGCCAGCAGCCGACAGTCAAATGAGCAGTTCTTC
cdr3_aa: CASSRQSNEQFF

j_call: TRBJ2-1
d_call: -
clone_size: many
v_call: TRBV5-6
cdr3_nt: TGTGCCAGCACGCTGACAAACCCTGCCTACAATGAGCAGTTCTTC
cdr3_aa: CASTLTNPAYNEQFF

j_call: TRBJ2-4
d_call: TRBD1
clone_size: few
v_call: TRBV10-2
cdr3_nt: TGCGCCAGCAAGACTACAGGGGCCTATCCGGACATTCAGTACTTC
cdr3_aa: CASKTTGAYPDIQYF

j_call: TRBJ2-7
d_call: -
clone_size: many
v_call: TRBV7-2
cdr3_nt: TGTGCCAGCAGATCTGGACAGCCGAAGTCCGAGCAGTACTTC
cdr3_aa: CASRSGQPKSEQYF

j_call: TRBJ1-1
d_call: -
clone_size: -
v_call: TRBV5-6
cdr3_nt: TGTGCCAGCAGCTTGGGAGTTATAACTGAAGCTTTCTTT
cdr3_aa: CASSLGVITEAFF

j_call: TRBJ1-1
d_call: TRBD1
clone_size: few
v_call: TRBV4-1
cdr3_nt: TGCGCCAGCAGCCAAGATCAGGCGGACAGGGGGCCAGCTTTCTTT
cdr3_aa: CASSQDQADRGPAFF

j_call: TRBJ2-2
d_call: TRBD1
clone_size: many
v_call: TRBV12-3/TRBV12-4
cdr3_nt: TGTGCCAGCAGACCCTCGGGACAGGGAAGTATCGGGGAGCTGTTTTTT
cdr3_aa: CASRPSGQGSIGELFF

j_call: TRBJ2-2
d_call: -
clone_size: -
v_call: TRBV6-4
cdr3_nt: TGTGCCCGCCGGTGCCAGCAGTGGGCAGGGCCCCTACCGTTTTTT
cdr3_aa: CARRCQQWAGPLPFF

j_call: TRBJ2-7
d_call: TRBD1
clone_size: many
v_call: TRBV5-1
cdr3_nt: TGCGCCAGCAGCTCGCCTCCGGGACAGGACCCCTACGAGCAGTACTTC
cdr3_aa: CASSSPPGQDPYEQYF

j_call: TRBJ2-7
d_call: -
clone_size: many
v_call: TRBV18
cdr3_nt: TGTGCCAGCTCACCACGGGATCCGGCCGAGCAGTACTTC
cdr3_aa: CASSPRDPAEQYF

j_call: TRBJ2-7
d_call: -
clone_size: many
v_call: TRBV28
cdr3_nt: TGTGCCAGCAACTCCCCTCCTAGCGTCTCCTACGAGCAGTACTTC
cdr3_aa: CASNSPPSVSYEQYF

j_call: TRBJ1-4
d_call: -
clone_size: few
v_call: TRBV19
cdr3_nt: TGTGCCAGTAGTCTCCCCCCCGGGGGAGAGGAAAAACTGTTTTTT
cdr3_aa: CASSLPPGGEEKLFF

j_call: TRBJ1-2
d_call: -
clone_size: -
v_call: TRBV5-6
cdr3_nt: TGTGCCAGCAGCTTGCCAGGGCCCTATGGCTACACCTTC
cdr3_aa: CASSLPGPYGYTF

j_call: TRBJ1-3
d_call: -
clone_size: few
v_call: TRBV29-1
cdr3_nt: TGCAGCGTTGGGGCGGGGACCGCTGGAAACACCATATATTTT
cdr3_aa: CSVGAGTAGNTIYF

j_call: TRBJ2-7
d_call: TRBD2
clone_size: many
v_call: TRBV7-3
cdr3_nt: TGTGCCAGCAGCGGGGCTAGCGGGAGAGACGAGCAGTACTTC
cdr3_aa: CASSGASGRDEQYF

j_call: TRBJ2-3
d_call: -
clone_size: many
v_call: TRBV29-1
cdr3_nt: TGCAGCGTTGAAATTACTAGCAGGCGGGGCACAGATACGCAGTATTTT
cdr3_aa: CSVEITSRRGTDTQYF

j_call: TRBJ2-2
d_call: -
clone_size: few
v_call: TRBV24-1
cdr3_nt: TGTGCCACCCAACGCACCGGGGAGCTGTTTTTT
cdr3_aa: CATQRTGELFF

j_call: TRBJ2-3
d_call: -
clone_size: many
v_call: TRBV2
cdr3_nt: TGTGCCACCCTAGGACTTCCGGACAGAGATACGCAGTATTTT
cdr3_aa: CATLGLPDRDTQYF

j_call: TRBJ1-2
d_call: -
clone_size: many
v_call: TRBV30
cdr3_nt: TGTGCCTGGAACAGTGACCGCTATGGCTACACCTTC
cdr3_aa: CAWNSDRYGYTF

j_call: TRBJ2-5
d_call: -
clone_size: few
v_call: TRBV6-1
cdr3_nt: TGTGCCAGCAGCCCCCTTAGGAGCCAAGAGACCCAGTACTTC
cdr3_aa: CASSPLRSQETQYF

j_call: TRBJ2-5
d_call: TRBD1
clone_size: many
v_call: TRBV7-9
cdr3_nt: TGTGCCAGCAGCCCCTTCCTAGGGGGCAGTGAGACCCAGTACTTC
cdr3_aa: CASSPFLGGSETQYF

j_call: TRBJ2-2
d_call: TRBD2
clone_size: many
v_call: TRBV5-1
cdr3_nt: TGTGCCAGCAGCCCCGGGACTACCACCGGGGAGCTGTTTTTT
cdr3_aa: CASSPGTTTGELFF